A selection of T cell receptor beta chains follows, all from one sample in a study of STAT5B mutations in CD4+ large granular lymphocyte leukemia. TCRdb's copy holds only in-frame clones and misses some; the assay was immunoSEQ multiplex PCR. The sample contains about 31,000 clones, about 89% of which appear only once. Sequenced input: CD4+ T cells from blood buffy coats. The receptors come from a human donor in good health. The CDR3 runs from the conserved cysteine through the conserved F or W. Fields, in order: J gene, clone size, D gene, V gene, CDR3 DNA, CDR3 protein. The D gene is left open where the match is weak. Part of the rows lack a size; the others show once, few, many or a class for expanded clones.

TRBJ2-7,-,-,TRBV27,TGTGCCAGCAGATTCTCCGGGACCCCCTCCTACGAGCAGTACTTC,CASRFSGTPSYEQYF
TRBJ2-3,-,TRBD1,TRBV14,TGTGCCAGCAGCCCCACAGGGGGGTCAGATACGCAGTATTTT,CASSPTGGSDTQYF
TRBJ2-5,once,TRBD2,TRBV5-4,TGTGCCAGCAGCGGCGGGAGGCGGGAGGGCCCAGAGACCCAGTACTTC,CASSGGRREGPETQYF
TRBJ2-2,-,-,TRBV2,TGTGCCAGCAGTGACCCCGGGGAGCTGTTTTTT,CASSDPGELFF
TRBJ2-1,-,TRBD1,TRBV11-3,TGTGCCAGCAGCCCCGACAGGGGGCGATACAATGAGCAGTTCTTC,CASSPDRGRYNEQFF
TRBJ2-7,-,TRBD1,TRBV19,TGTGCCAGTAGTCCCCATCTCTCCGGGACAGCCCGGTACGAGCAGTACTTC,CASSPHLSGTARYEQYF
TRBJ1-1,-,-,TRBV28,TGTGCCAGCAGCCTACCCAACAGAGTGAACACTGAAGCTTTCTTT,CASSLPNRVNTEAFF
TRBJ2-3,-,-,TRBV10-3,TGTGCCCACCGAAGCGGGACAGTCACAGATACGCAGTATTTT,CAHRSGTVTDTQYF
TRBJ2-3,-,-,TRBV27,TGTGCCAGCAGTTCCACCCGGGGCACAGATACGCAGTATTTT,CASSSTRGTDTQYF
TRBJ1-2,-,-,TRBV28,TGTGCCAGCAGTTTCCTTCAAGGCCGCTATGGCTACACCTTC,CASSFLQGRYGYTF
TRBJ1-3,few,-,TRBV29-1,TGCAGCGTTGCCCTGGGAAACACCATATATTTT,CSVALGNTIYF
TRBJ2-5,once,TRBD2,TRBV19,TGTGCCAGTAGTATAGCGGGAGGTACGGAGACCCAGTACTTC,CASSIAGGTETQYF
TRBJ2-1,-,TRBD1,TRBV5-4,TGTGCCAGCAGCCCGGACAGGCCCTCCTACAATGAGCAGTTCTTC,CASSPDRPSYNEQFF
TRBJ2-7,-,TRBD1,TRBV7-9,TGTGCCAGCAGCTTACGCGACCCAGGACAGGGCACCCACGAGCAGTACTTC,CASSLRDPGQGTHEQYF
TRBJ2-5,-,-,TRBV7-9,TGTGCCAGCAGCTTCCTTAACGAACAGGGGAGGTCTGGCCAGTACTTC,CASSFLNEQGRSGQYF
TRBJ2-2,-,-,TRBV6-5,TGTGCCAGCAGTAAGGGGCTAGCCGGCACCGGGGAGCTGTTTTTT,CASSKGLAGTGELFF
TRBJ1-1,-,-,TRBV10-2,TGCGCCAGCAGAATCGACAGGAACACTGAAGCTTTCTTT,CASRIDRNTEAFF
TRBJ2-3,-,-,TRBV28,TGTGCCAGCAGTTCCGGTAGGCGCGCAGATACGCAGTATTTT,CASSSGRRADTQYF
TRBJ1-5,-,-,TRBV6-1,TGTGCCAGCAGTGAAGGTCCTAGGAAGGATAGCAATCAGCCCCAGCATTTT,CASSEGPRKDSNQPQHF
TRBJ1-2,-,-,TRBV6-1,TGTGCCAGCAGGCCAGGTGGGGGGCGATTCGATGGCTACACCTTC,CASRPGGGRFDGYTF
TRBJ2-1,-,-,TRBV13,TGTGCCAGCAGCTTAAAGCACGGCGGTAAGCAGTTCTTC,CASSLKHGGKQFF
TRBJ1-5,-,-,TRBV5-1,TGCGCCAGCAGCTTGGCCCCTCCAGGGGAAAGCAATCAGCCCCAGCATTTT,CASSLAPPGESNQPQHF
TRBJ1-5,few,-,TRBV6-5,TGTGCCAGCAGTTACCACAGGGACAATCAGCCCCAGCATTTT,CASSYHRDNQPQHF
TRBJ1-5,-,TRBD1,TRBV27,TGTGCCAGAAGGACAGGGGATCAGCCCCAGCATTTT,CARRTGDQPQHF